These 19 T cell receptor beta chains were sequenced from one sample in a study of T cells in localized non-small cell lung cancer. Measured with immunoSEQ multiplex PCR; TCRdb has only the in-frame clones, and not every one. This table has about 40,000 clones, 81% appearing once. This specimen was peripheral blood mononuclear cells, taken before any cancer treatment. The receptors shown here come from a male donor at least 60 years old with stage II lung adenocarcinoma.

The V call is TRBV2, the J call TRBJ2-7, with D possibly being TRBD1 (6 bases). This CDR3 has 12 amino acids. CDR1 SNHLY and CDR2 FYNNEI come from the germline V gene. The V end was cut by 10 bases, the J end by 0 bases, with 10 bases between. As DNA, the CDR3 is TGTGCCACCCGGGACAACTCCTACGAGCAGTACTTC. Translating it yields CATRDNSYEQYF. Variable domain in full (rest from reference TRBV2 and TRBJ2-7): EPEVTQTPSHQVTQMGQEVILRCVPISNHLYFYWYRQILGQKVEFLVSFYNNEISEKSEIFDDQFSVERPDGSNFTLKIRSTKLEDSAMYFCATRDNSYEQYFGPGTRLTVT.

The J gene is TRBJ1-1, the V gene TRBV11-1; 10 bases are a match to TRBD1. There are 13 residues in the CDR3. The J segment lost 4 bases and the V segment lost 5 bases, leaving 1 base of the junction unmatched. Germline V CDR1 and CDR2: SGHAT, FQDESV (reference sequence). The CDR3 sequence is CASSRTGGTEAFF. The DNA for the CDR3 is TGTGCCAGCAGCCGGACAGGGGGCACTGAAGCTTTCTTT.

The chain combines TRBV6-5 with TRBJ1-4; tentative D call: TRBD1 (5 bases). This CDR3 has 14 amino acids. The V end was cut by 3 bases, the J end by 7 bases, with 12 bases between. CDR1 and CDR2 from the germline V gene are MNHEY and SVGAGI. This CDR3 is CASSYYQGGEKLFF. CDR3 sequence (DNA): TGTGCCAGCAGTTATTACCAGGGAGGTGAAAAACTGTTTTTT.

This clone was seen once. The chain uses TRBV28 and TRBJ1-3, with D possibly matching TRBD1 (5 bases). The CDR3 sequence is 15 residues long. V lost 6 bases, J lost 4 bases, and 16 bases lay in between. The V gene's germline CDR1 is MDHEN and CDR2 SYDVKM. CDR3 nucleotide sequence: TGTGCCAGCAGGAGATCTCTGGGGGAAGGAAACACCATATATTTT. It translates to CASRRSLGEGNTIYF.

This chain's CDR3 is CASKAAGPSSYNEQFF. CDR3 DNA: TGTGCCAGCAAAGCGGCAGGTCCCAGCTCCTACAATGAGCAGTTCTTC. V gene TRBV28 combines with J gene TRBJ2-1, with D perhaps TRBD2 (5 bases). V lost 7 bases to trimming and J lost 0 bases, with 16 bases between them. Germline loops: CDR1 MDHEN, CDR2 SYDVKM. CDR3 length: 16 amino acids.

V and J are TRBV7-2 and TRBJ2-1; D perhaps matches TRBD2 (5 bases). Germline lookup yields CDR1 SGHTA and CDR2 FQGNSA. The germline V and J ends were trimmed by 2 bases and 1 base, with 6 bases remaining between them. This CDR3 spans 14 amino acids. The CDR3 reads CASSLRGSYNEQFF. In DNA form, the CDR3 reads TGTGCCAGCAGCTTACGAGGGTCCTACAATGAGCAGTTCTTC.

The J gene is TRBJ2-3, the V gene TRBV30, with 8 bases that match TRBD2. With V trimmed by 1 base and J by 6 bases, 3 bases remained unmatched. The germline CDR1 and CDR2 sequences are GTSNPN and SVGIG (reference sequence). CDR3 length: 13 residues. The CDR3 protein is CAWSAAGADTQYF. In nucleotides, the CDR3 is TGTGCCTGGAGTGCAGCGGGAGCGGATACGCAGTATTTT.

In this sample, this clone turned up once. This chain connects TRBV18 to TRBJ1-1; D might be TRBD1 (5 bases). This CDR3 has 16 residues. The V and J ends lost 5 bases and 0 bases respectively, with 16 bases between them. CDR1 KGHSH and CDR2 LQKENI come from the germline V gene. This chain's CDR3 is CASSAAGQIMNTEAFF. The DNA of the CDR3 is TGTGCCAGCTCAGCCGCAGGGCAGATAATGAACACTGAAGCTTTCTTT.

The chain uses TRBV2 and TRBJ1-1; D might be TRBD1 (6 bases). V was shortened by 7 bases and J by 1 base, with 13 bases between the two germline ends. Germline V CDR1 and CDR2: SNHLY, FYNNEI. The CDR3 has 14 amino acids. CDR3 DNA: TGTGCCAGCACCCGAGGACAGTCGAACACTGAAGCTTTCTTT. It specifies CASTRGQSNTEAFF.

CDR3 sequence: CASSQRGGRKEQYF. The CDR3 coding sequence is TGTGCCAGCAGCCAAAGGGGAGGGCGAAAAGAGCAGTACTTC. The V gene is TRBV28, the J gene TRBJ2-7; 7 bases are shared with TRBD2. Germline V gene data show CDR1 as MDHEN and CDR2 as SYDVKM. Trimming took 6 bases from V and 7 from J; bases not matched to a gene: 12. CDR3 length equals 14 residues.

V gene TRBV4-2 combines with J gene TRBJ2-3; D gene ambiguous. The V end was cut by 0 bases, the J end by 6 bases, with 10 bases between. Germline CDR1 is LGHNA and CDR2 is YNFKEQ. The CDR3 spans 14 residues. The CDR3 sequence is CASSQEAAVDTQYF. As DNA, the CDR3 is TGTGCCAGCAGCCAAGAGGCGGCGGTGGATACGCAGTATTTT.

The chain uses TRBV5-6 and TRBJ2-1, with D perhaps matching TRBD1 or TRBD2 (5 bases each). Trimming removed 4 bases at V and 6 bases at J, with 11 bases between. Germline V gene data show CDR1 as SGHDT and CDR2 as YYEEEE. This CDR3 contains 13 residues. CDR3 sequence (DNA): TGTGCCAGCAGCCACAGAGGGGCCAATGAGCAGTTCTTC. As protein: CASSHRGANEQFF.

CDR3 region: CSVVVPPAGTYEQYF. The CDR3 DNA reads TGCAGCGTTGTTGTACCCCCGGCAGGGACCTACGAGCAGTACTTC. The V and J genes are TRBV29-1 and TRBJ2-7; a possible D gene is TRBD1 (5 bases). The CDR3 runs 15 residues. Trimming took 4 bases from V and 2 from J, leaving 18 bases between them. Germline loops: CDR1 SQVTM, CDR2 ANQGSEA.

V usage is TRBV18 and J usage is TRBJ1-1, with a possible D match to TRBD1 (6 bases). Germline CDR1 and CDR2: KGHSH and LQKENI. V dropped 6 bases and J dropped 7 bases, with 18 bases sitting between them. The length of the CDR3 is 14 residues. CDR3 residues: CASSLPGGAGEAFF. CDR3 sequence (DNA): TGTGCCAGCTCTCTCCCGGGGGGCGCGGGTGAAGCTTTCTTT. Full variable domain (missing parts from reference TRBV18 and TRBJ1-1): NAGVMQNPRHLVRRRGQEARLRCSPMKGHSHVYWYRQLPEEGLKFMVYLQKENIIDESGMPKERFSAEFPKEGPSILRIQQVVRGDSAAYFCASSLPGGAGEAFFGQGTRLTVV.

The chain joins TRBV5-1 to TRBJ2-1, with a possible D match to TRBD2 (5 bases). CDR3 size: 11 residues. Germline V gene data show CDR1 as SGHRS and CDR2 as YFSETQ. The V end lost 7 bases, the J end lost 8 bases, and 10 bases lay between the germline ends. The CDR3 loop is CASAGLDEQFF. Written as DNA, the CDR3 is TGCGCCAGCGCTGGACTGGATGAGCAGTTCTTC. The full variable domain, with the rest looked up from reference TRBV5-1 and TRBJ2-1, is KAGVTQTPRYLIKTRGQQVTLSCSPISGHRSVSWYQQTPGQGLQFLFEYFSETQRNKGNFPGRFSGRQFSNSRSEMNVSTLELGDSALYLCASAGLDEQFFGPGTRLTVL.

The rearrangement links TRBV6-5 to TRBJ1-2; D remains ambiguous. This CDR3 is built from 13 residues. CDR1 and CDR2 (germline): MNHEY, SVGAGI. V lost 8 bases and J lost 8, with 18 bases in between. The CDR3 is CASGPQYRWGYTF. In DNA form, the CDR3 reads TGTGCCAGCGGCCCCCAGTACCGCTGGGGCTACACCTTC.

The rearrangement joins TRBV6-4 to TRBJ1-2, with TRBD1 matching 10 bases. The CDR3 has 16 amino acids. The germline CDR1 and CDR2 sequences are MRHNA and SNTAGT. J lost 4 bases, V lost 8 bases, and 13 bases had no gene match. CDR3: CASRNPWTGGTYGYTF. CDR3 nucleotide sequence: TGTGCCAGCCGAAACCCGTGGACAGGGGGAACCTATGGCTACACCTTC.

This clone was observed a handful of times. V usage is TRBV5-6 and J usage is TRBJ2-1, with 13 bases aligning to TRBD2. There are 15 residues in the CDR3. The germline V gene encodes CDR1 SGHDT and CDR2 YYEEEE. V was pared by 4 bases and J by 4 bases, with 2 bases of the junction left unmatched. The CDR3 DNA reads as TGTGCCAGCAGCGAACTAGCGGGAGGGTACAATGAGCAGTTCTTC. This codes for CASSELAGGYNEQFF.

The J gene is TRBJ2-2, the V gene TRBV5-1, with 9 bases fitting TRBD2. The germline V gene encodes CDR1 SGHRS and CDR2 YFSETQ. CDR3 size: 14 residues. Germline trimming cut 6 bases from V and 5 bases from J; bases unmatched to any gene: 5. CDR3 bases: TGCGCCAGCAACCCGGGACTAGCAACCGGGGAGCTGTTTTTT. Translating gives CASNPGLATGELFF.